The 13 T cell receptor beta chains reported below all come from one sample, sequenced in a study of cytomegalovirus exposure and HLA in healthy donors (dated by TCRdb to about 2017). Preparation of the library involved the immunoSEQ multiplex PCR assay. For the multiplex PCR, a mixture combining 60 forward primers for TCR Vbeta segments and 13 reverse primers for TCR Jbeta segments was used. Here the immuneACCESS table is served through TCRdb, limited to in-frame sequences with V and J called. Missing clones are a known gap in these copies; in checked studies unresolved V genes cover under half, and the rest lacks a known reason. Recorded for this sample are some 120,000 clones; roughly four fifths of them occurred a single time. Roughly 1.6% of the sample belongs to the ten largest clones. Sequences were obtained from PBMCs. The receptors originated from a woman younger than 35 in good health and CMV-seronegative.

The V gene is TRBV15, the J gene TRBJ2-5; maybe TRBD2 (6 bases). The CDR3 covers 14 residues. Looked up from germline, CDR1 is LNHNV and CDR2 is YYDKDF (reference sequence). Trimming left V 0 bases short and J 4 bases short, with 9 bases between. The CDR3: CATSRDRGLETQYF. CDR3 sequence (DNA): TGTGCCACCAGCAGAGATCGGGGGTTAGAGACCCAGTACTTC.

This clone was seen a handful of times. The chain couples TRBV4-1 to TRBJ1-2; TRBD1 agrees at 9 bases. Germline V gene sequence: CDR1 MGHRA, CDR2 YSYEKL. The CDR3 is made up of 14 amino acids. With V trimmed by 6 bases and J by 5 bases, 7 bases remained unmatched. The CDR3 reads CASREGTGLYGYTF. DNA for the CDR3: TGCGCCAGCAGGGAAGGGACAGGGTTATATGGCTACACCTTC.

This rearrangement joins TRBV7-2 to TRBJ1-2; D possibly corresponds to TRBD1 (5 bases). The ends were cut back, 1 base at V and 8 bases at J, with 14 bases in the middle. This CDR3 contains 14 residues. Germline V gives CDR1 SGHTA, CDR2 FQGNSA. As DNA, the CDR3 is TGTGCCAGCAGCTTAGAGCTCAGGGTAGGGGGCTACACCTTC. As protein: CASSLELRVGGYTF.

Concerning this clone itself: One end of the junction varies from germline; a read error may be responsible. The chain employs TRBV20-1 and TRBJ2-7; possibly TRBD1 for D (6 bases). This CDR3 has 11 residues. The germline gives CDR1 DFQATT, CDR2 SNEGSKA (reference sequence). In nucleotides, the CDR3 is TGCAGTGTTAGACAGGCCTACGAGCAGTACTTC. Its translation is CSVRQAYEQYF.

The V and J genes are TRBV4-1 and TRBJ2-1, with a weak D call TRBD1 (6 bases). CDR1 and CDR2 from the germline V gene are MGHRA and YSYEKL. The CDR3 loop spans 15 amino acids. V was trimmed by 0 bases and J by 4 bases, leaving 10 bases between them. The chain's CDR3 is CASSQDRGQYNEQFF. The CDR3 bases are TGCGCCAGCAGCCAAGATCGGGGACAATACAATGAGCAGTTCTTC.

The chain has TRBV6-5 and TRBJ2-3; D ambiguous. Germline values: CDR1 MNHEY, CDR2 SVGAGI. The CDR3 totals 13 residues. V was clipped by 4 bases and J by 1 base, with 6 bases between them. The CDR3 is CASSSRGTDTQYF. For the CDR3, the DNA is TGTGCCAGCAGTTCTCGAGGCACAGATACGCAGTATTTT.

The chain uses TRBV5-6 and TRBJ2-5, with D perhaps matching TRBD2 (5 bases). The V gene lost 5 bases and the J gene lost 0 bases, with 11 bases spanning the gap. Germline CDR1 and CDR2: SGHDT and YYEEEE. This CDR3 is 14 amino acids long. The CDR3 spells CASSWGDYQETQYF. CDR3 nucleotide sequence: TGTGCCAGCAGTTGGGGAGATTACCAAGAGACCCAGTACTTC.

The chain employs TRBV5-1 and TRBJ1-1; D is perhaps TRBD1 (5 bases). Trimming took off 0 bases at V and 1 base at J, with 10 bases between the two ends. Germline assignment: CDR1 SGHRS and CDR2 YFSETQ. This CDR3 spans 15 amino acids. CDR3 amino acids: CASSLDGRENTEAFF. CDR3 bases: TGCGCCAGCAGCTTGGACGGCAGGGAGAACACTGAAGCTTTCTTT.

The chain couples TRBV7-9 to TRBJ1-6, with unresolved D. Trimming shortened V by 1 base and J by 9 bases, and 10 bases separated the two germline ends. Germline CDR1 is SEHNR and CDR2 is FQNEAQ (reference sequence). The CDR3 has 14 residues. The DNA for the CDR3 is TGTGCCAGCAGCTTAGGGTCCCAGATTTCACCCCTCCACTTT. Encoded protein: CASSLGSQISPLHF.

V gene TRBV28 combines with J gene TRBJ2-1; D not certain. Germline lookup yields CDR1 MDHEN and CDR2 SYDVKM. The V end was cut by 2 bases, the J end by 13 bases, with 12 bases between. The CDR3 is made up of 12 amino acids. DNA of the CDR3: TGTGCCAGCAGTTTACTAAGTTACGGTCAGTTCTTC. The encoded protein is CASSLLSYGQFF.

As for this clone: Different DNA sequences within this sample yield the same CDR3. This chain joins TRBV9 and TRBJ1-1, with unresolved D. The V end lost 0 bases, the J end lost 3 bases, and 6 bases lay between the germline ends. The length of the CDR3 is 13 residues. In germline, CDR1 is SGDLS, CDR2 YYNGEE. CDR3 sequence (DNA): TGTGCCAGCAGCGTAGGCGGGGACACTGAAGCTTTCTTT. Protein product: CASSVGGDTEAFF.

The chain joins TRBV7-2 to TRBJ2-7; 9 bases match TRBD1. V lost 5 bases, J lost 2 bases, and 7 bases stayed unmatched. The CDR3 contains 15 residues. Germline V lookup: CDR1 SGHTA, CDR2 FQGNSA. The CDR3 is CASSPGTGYPYEQYF. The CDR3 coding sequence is TGTGCCAGCAGCCCCGGGACAGGGTATCCCTACGAGCAGTACTTC. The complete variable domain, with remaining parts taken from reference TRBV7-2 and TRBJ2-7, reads GAGVSQSPSNKVTEKGKDVELRCDPISGHTALYWYRQSLGQGLEFLIYFQGNSAPDKSGLPSDRFSAERTGGSVSTLTIQRTQQEDSAVYLCASSPGTGYPYEQYFGPGTRLTVT.

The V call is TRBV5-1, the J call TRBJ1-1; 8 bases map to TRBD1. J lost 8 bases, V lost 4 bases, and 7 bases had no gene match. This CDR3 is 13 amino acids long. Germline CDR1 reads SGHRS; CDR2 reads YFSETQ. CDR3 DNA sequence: TGCGCCAGCAGCCGGGGACAGGTTGGCGAAGCTTTCTTT. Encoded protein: CASSRGQVGEAFF. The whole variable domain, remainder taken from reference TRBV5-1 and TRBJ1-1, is KAGVTQTPRYLIKTRGQQVTLSCSPISGHRSVSWYQQTPGQGLQFLFEYFSETQRNKGNFPGRFSGRQFSNSRSEMNVSTLELGDSALYLCASSRGQVGEAFFGQGTRLTVV.